Listed here are 14 T cell receptor beta chains from one sample, sequenced in a study of blood T cell repertoires in COVID-19. Libraries were prepared by immunoSEQ multiplex PCR; TCRdb keeps only in-frame clonotypes and omits some of them. The repertoire holds about 220,000 clones, with roughly 90% as singletons. The sequenced sample consisted of PBMCs or T cells enriched from blood (not recorded which). Source of these receptors: a woman aged 30 to 39 who had recovered from COVID-19.

In DNA, the CDR3 is TGTGCCAGCAGCTACCGGGAGACAACGCACGAGCAGTACTTC. Encoded protein: CASSYRETTHEQYF. The V and J genes are TRBV7-9 and TRBJ2-7; D perhaps matches TRBD2 (6 bases). The CDR3 sequence is 14 residues long. Germline CDR1 is SEHNR and CDR2 is FQNEAQ (reference sequence). Trimming stripped 4 bases from V and 5 bases from J, with 15 bases between.

V is TRBV7-2 and J is TRBJ1-4; 7 bases line up with TRBD1. CDR1 and CDR2 from the germline V gene are SGHTA and FQGNSA. CDR3 length equals 14 residues. V was pared by 1 base and J by 7 bases, with 3 bases of the junction left unmatched. This CDR3 is CASSLEGAIEKLFF. CDR3 sequence (DNA): TGTGCCAGCAGCTTAGAGGGGGCAATTGAAAAACTGTTTTTT.

CDR3 residues: CASSLSLGNTGELFF. DNA of the CDR3: TGTGCCAGCAGCTTAAGTCTAGGGAACACCGGGGAGCTGTTTTTT. The chain carries TRBV7-2 and TRBJ2-2; D is uncertain. Looked up from germline, CDR1 is SGHTA and CDR2 is FQGNSA. The CDR3 is 15 amino acids. V was shortened by 2 bases and J by 1 base, with 8 bases between the two germline ends.

V gene TRBV11-2 combines with J gene TRBJ2-1; 10 nucleotides match TRBD2. The V gene end was trimmed by 3 bases and the J gene end by 7 bases; junction bases not matched to a gene: 9. The CDR3 runs 16 residues. The V gene's germline CDR1 is SGHAT and CDR2 FQNNGV. CDR3 residues: CASSFTPAGGFNEQFF. CDR3 nucleotides: TGTGCCAGCAGCTTTACGCCAGCGGGGGGGTTTAATGAGCAGTTCTTC.

The chain couples TRBV7-9 to TRBJ2-7; the D gene is possibly TRBD2 (5 bases). This CDR3 is built from 12 residues. The V end lost 5 bases, the J end lost 6 bases, and 11 bases lay between the germline ends. CDR1 is SEHNR and CDR2 is FQNEAQ in the germline V gene (reference sequence). CDR3 protein: CASSQTAGEQYF. The CDR3 DNA reads TGTGCCAGCAGCCAAACTGCGGGCGAGCAGTACTTC.

The rearrangement links TRBV23-1 to TRBJ2-7, with TRBD1 matching over 10 bases. TRBV23-1 is classed as an ORF, of uncertain function. This CDR3 has 18 residues. V was clipped by 0 bases and J by 3 bases; unmatched bases: 11. The CDR3 nucleotides read TGCGCCAGCAGTCAATCGCGGTTTGGGGACAGGGGTAACTACGAGCAGTACTTC. Translation: CASSQSRFGDRGNYEQYF.

The chain recombines TRBV12-3 or TRBV12-4 with TRBJ1-5; possibly TRBD1 for D (5 bases). The V gene lost 7 bases and the J gene lost 3 bases, with 7 bases spanning the gap. The CDR3 has 12 residues. In DNA form, the CDR3 reads TGTGCCAGCAAAGGGGTCAATCAGCCCCAGCATTTT. Its protein product is CASKGVNQPQHF.

V usage is TRBV4-1 and J usage is TRBJ2-7; D is undetermined. This CDR3 is 13 amino acids long. V was pared by 6 bases and J by 3 bases, with 12 bases between. Germline V gene sequence: CDR1 MGHRA, CDR2 YSYEKL. CDR3 in amino acids: CASSSDTFYEQYF. CDR3 DNA: TGCGCCAGCAGTTCAGACACCTTCTACGAGCAGTACTTC.

The chain uses TRBV4-1 and TRBJ2-5, with TRBD1 matching 9 bases. Germline V lookup: CDR1 MGHRA, CDR2 YSYEKL. The V and J ends lost 5 bases and 3 bases, in that order; junction bases with no gene match: 7. CDR3 length: 15 residues. CDR3 sequence: CASSSDRGLEETQYF. The CDR3 DNA reads as TGCGCCAGCAGCTCTGACAGGGGGTTAGAAGAGACCCAGTACTTC.

J is TRBJ1-2 and V is TRBV10-2, with D uncertain. CDR1 and CDR2 from the germline V gene are WSHSY and SAAADI. This CDR3 contains 14 residues. Trimming shortened V by 3 bases and J by 1 base, and 9 bases separated the two germline ends. The CDR3 loop reads CASSEQPINYGYTF. CDR3 in DNA: TGCGCCAGCAGTGAACAGCCTATTAACTATGGCTACACCTTC.

The chain couples TRBV4-3 to TRBJ2-3, with TRBD2 matching 9 bases. The V gene end was trimmed by 0 bases and the J gene end by 2 bases; junction bases not matched to a gene: 6. In germline, CDR1 is LGHNA, CDR2 YSLEER. CDR3 length: 17 amino acids. For the CDR3, the DNA is TGCGCCAGCAGCCAAGACTTCGCGGGGGGGCCCACAGATACGCAGTATTTT. This gives the protein CASSQDFAGGPTDTQYF.

This chain joins TRBV12-5 and TRBJ1-2; D gene unclear. CDR1 is LGHNT, CDR2 FRNRAP, per germline. The CDR3 is made up of 13 amino acids. V was cut by 5 bases and J by 8 bases, with 15 bases left in between. CDR3 amino acids: CASGLRGEHGYTF. In nucleotides, the CDR3 is TGTGCTAGTGGTCTTCGGGGAGAACACGGCTACACCTTC.

This clone was recorded once. This chain connects TRBV9 to TRBJ1-1; D remains unclear. V lost 4 bases and J lost 1, with 8 bases in between. Germline lookup yields CDR1 SGDLS and CDR2 YYNGEE. The CDR3 runs 13 residues. CDR3 in amino acids: CASSFNRNTEAFF. As DNA, the CDR3 is TGTGCCAGCAGCTTTAACAGGAACACTGAAGCTTTCTTT.

The rearrangement uses TRBV29-1 and TRBJ2-1, with 8 bases aligning to TRBD1. In germline, CDR1 is SQVTM, CDR2 ANQGSEA. J was trimmed by 5 bases and V by 3 bases; bases with no gene match: 6. The CDR3 sequence is 14 residues long. The CDR3, as DNA: TGCAGCGTTGACTCTTGGACAGGGAACAATGAGCAGTTCTTC. As protein: CSVDSWTGNNEQFF.